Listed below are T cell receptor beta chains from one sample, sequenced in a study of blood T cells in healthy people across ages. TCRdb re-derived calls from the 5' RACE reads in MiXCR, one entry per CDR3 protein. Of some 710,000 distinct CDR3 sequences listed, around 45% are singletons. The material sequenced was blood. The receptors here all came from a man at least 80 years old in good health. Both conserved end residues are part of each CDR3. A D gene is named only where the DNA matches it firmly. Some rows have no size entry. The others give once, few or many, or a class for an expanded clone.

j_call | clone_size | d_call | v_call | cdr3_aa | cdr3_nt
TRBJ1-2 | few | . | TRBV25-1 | CASSELLYGYTF | TGTGCCAGCAGTGAACTCCTCTATGGCTACACCTTC
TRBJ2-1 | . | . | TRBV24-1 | CATSEYEETQFF | TGTGCCACCAGTGAATACGAAGAGACCCAGTTCTTC
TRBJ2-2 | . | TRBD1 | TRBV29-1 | CSADRGGTGELFF | TGCAGCGCTGACAGGGGAGGCACCGGGGAGCTGTTTTTT
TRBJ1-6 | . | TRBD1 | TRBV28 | CASSLGQGALVSPLHF | TGTGCCAGCAGTTTAGGGCAGGGGGCTTTGGTATCACCCCTCCACTTT
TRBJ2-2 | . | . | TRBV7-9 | CASSDVGRPTNTGELFF | TGTGCCAGCAGCGATGTTGGACGGCCGACGAACACCGGGGAGCTGTTTTTT
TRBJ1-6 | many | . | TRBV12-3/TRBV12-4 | CASSLGRESPLHF | TGTGCCAGCAGTTTAGGGAGGGAATCACCCCTCCACTTT
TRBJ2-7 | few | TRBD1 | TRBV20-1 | CSVGQGDYEQYF | TGCAGTGTGGGACAGGGGGACTACGAGCAGTACTTC
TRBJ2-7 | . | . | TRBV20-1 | CSARVARDYEQYF | TGCAGTGCTAGAGTGGCCAGGGACTACGAGCAGTACTTC
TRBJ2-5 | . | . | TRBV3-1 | CASSQAGTETQYF | TGTGCCAGCAGCCAGGCCGGGACAGAGACCCAGTACTTC
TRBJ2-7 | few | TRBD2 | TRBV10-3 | CAISDPSGRVYEQYF | TGTGCCATCAGTGACCCTAGCGGGCGGGTTTACGAGCAGTACTTC
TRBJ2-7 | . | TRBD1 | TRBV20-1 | CSAEGQGVEQYF | TGCAGTGCCGAAGGACAGGGCGTCGAGCAGTACTTC
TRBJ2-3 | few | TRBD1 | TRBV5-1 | CASRKTGGPTDTQYF | TGCGCCAGCAGAAAGACAGGGGGCCCAACAGATACGCAGTATTTT
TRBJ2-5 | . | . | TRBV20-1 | CSARAPRREETQYF | TGCAGTGCTAGAGCTCCCCGGAGGGAAGAGACCCAGTACTTC
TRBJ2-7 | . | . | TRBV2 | CASSIQGTEQYF | TGTGCCAGCAGTATACAGGGCACCGAGCAGTACTTC
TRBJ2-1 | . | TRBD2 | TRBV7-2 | CASSFPGLAGNNEQFF | TGTGCCAGCAGCTTCCCGGGACTAGCGGGAAACAATGAGCAGTTCTTC
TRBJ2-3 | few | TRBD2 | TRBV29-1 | CSVEGARLAGTDTQYF | TGCAGCGTTGAAGGAGCGCGCCTAGCGGGGACAGATACGCAGTATTTT
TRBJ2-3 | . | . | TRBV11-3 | CASSLIDYGDTQYF | TGTGCCAGCAGCTTAATAGATTATGGCGATACGCAGTATTTT
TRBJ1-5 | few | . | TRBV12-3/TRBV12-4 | CASSPTGYSNQPQHF | TGTGCCAGCAGTCCGACGGGTTATAGCAATCAGCCCCAGCATTTT
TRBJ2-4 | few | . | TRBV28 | CASRDIQGAKNIQYF | TGTGCCAGCAGGGACATACAGGGTGCCAAAAACATTCAGTACTTC
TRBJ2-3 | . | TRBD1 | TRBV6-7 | CASTEDRGLDTQYF | TGTGCCAGCACCGAAGACAGGGGCCTAGATACGCAGTATTTT
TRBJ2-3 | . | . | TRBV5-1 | CASSMIATSTDTQYF | TGCGCCAGCAGCATGATCGCGACTAGCACAGATACGCAGTATTTT
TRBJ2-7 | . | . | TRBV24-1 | CATSEKSVGERRSSYEQYF | TGTGCCACCAGTGAAAAGTCAGTGGGGGAGCGGAGAAGCTCCTACGAGCAGTACTTC
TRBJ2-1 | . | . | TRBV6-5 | CASSPYATGTYEQFF | TGTGCCAGCAGTCCCTACGCAACAGGGACCTACGAGCAGTTCTTC
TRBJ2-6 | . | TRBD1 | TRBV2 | CASSSDRVLSGANVLTF | TGTGCCAGCAGCTCGGACAGGGTGCTCTCTGGGGCCAACGTCCTGACTTTC
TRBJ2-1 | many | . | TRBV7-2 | CASSFVRDEQFF | TGTGCCAGCAGCTTTGTCAGGGATGAGCAGTTCTTC
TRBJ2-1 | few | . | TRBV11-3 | CASSLSSDEQFF | TGTGCCAGCAGCTTATCTAGCGACGAGCAGTTCTTC
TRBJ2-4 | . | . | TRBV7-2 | CASSLNENQYF | TGTGCCAGCAGCTTAAATGAGAATCAGTACTTC
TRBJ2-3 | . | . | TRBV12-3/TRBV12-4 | CASSEQVRADAEYF | TGTGCCAGCAGTGAACAGGTGAGAGCAGATGCGGAATATTTT
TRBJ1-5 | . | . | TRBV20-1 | CSVVNRMTGMGNQPQHF | TGCAGTGTCGTCAACAGGATGACGGGGATGGGCAATCAGCCCCAGCATTTT
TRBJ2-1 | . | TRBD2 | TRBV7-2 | CASSLEAGVGYNEQFF | TGTGCCAGCAGCCTCGAAGCGGGAGTTGGATACAATGAGCAGTTCTTC
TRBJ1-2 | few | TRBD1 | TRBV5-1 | CASSLSSTGVDGYTF | TGCGCCAGCAGCCTGAGTTCCACAGGGGTCGATGGCTACACCTTC
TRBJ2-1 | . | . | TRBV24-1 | CATSDFGGLGNEQFF | TGTGCCACCAGTGATTTCGGGGGTCTTGGCAATGAGCAGTTCTTC
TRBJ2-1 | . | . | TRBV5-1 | CASRKTGEGYNEQFF | TGCGCCAGCAGAAAAACAGGGGAGGGTTACAATGAGCAGTTCTTC
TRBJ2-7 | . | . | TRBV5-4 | CASSLWWGFHEQYF | TGTGCCAGCAGCTTGTGGTGGGGGTTCCATGAGCAGTACTTC
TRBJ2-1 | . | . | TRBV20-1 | CSARGGLQGDEQFF | TGCAGTGCTAGGGGGGGACTCCAGGGCGATGAGCAGTTCTTC
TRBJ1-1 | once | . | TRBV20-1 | CSARIWSTEAFF | TGCAGTGCTAGGATTTGGAGCACTGAAGCTTTCTTT
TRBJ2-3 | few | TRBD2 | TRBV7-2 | CASSPGRVYTQYF | TGTGCCAGCAGCCCGGGGAGGGTGTATACGCAGTATTTT
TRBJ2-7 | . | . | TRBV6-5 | CASSQQSSYEQYF | TGTGCCAGCAGTCAACAGAGCTCCTACGAGCAGTACTTC
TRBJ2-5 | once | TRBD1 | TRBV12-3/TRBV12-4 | CASSPGTGYQETQYF | TGTGCCAGCAGCCCCGGGACAGGGTACCAAGAGACCCAGTACTTC
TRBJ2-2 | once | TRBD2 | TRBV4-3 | CASSRETGNGLAGVAGELFF | TGCGCCAGCAGCCGAGAGACCGGTAATGGACTAGCGGGAGTCGCCGGGGAGCTGTTTTTT
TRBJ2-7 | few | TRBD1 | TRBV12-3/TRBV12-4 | CASSLKEPGQGCEQYF | TGTGCCAGCAGTTTAAAAGAACCGGGACAGGGGTGCGAGCAGTACTTC
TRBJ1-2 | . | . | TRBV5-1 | CASSPGDRVNGYTF | TGCGCCAGCAGCCCCGGGGATAGGGTGAATGGCTACACCTTC
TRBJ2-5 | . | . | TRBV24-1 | CATRDTGGETQYF | TGTGCCACCAGGGACACAGGTGGAGAGACCCAGTACTTC
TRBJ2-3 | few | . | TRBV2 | CASRSFTDTQYF | TGTGCCAGCAGGTCATTCACAGATACGCAGTATTTT
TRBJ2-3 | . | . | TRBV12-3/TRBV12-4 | CASSGAVIDTQYF | TGTGCCAGCAGTGGGGCGGTTATAGATACGCAGTATTTT
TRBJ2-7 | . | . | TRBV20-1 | CSARNGQREQYF | TGCAGTGCTAGAAACGGGCAGCGCGAGCAGTACTTC
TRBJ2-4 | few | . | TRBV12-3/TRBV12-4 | CASTQPGNQNIQYF | TGTGCCAGCACCCAACCGGGAAACCAAAACATTCAGTACTTC
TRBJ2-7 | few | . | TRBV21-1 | CASRGSGQSYEQYF | TGTGCCAGCAGGGGTTCAGGGCAATCCTACGAGCAGTACTTC
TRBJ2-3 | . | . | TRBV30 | CAWSGYRDTQYF | TGTGCCTGGAGTGGATACAGGGATACGCAGTATTTT
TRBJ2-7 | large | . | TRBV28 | CASSLLPGDYEQYF | TGTGCCAGCAGTCTACTACCCGGGGACTACGAGCAGTACTTC
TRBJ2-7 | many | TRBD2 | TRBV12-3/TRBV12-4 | CASSPGVRTAGVEQYF | TGTGCCAGCAGCCCTGGGGTCCGAACGGCGGGAGTCGAGCAGTACTTC
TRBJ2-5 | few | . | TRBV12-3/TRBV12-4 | CASRAMTVQETQYF | TGTGCCAGCAGGGCGATGACGGTCCAAGAGACCCAGTACTTC
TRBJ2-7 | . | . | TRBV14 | CASSQDLEIHEQYF | TGTGCCAGCAGCCAAGACCTTGAAATCCACGAGCAGTACTTC
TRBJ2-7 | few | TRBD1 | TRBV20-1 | CSAGAGQGRPYEQYF | TGCAGTGCTGGCGCGGGACAGGGTCGGCCCTACGAGCAGTACTTC
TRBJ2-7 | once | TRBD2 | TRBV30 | CAGGLAAYEQYF | TGTGCCGGGGGACTAGCGGCGTACGAGCAGTACTTC